This T cell receptor (beta chain) was obtained from a study of molecular identifiers for immune sequencing clone quantification. The wider study: Across replicate runs, RNA obtained from 20,000 or 100,000 naive CD8 cells was divided into five, with four undergoing sequencing.

Overall study findings and caveats: Same-barcode identical TCR molecules could make highly expanded clones look smaller than they are.

TCRdb independently ran MiXCR on the PCR reads; one entry per CDR3 protein. The sample consists of approximately 100,000 distinct CDR3 sequences, roughly a third of them appearing once. Notes on this clonotype: Its cognate antigen is unknown. With a much larger clone just one base away, this may be a read error.

CDR1 and CDR2 from the germline V gene are LGHNA and YSLEER. This CDR3 contains 15 residues. Naive CD8 library inputs spanned roughly 18,000 to 1,000,000 sorted cells and 10%, 30% or 50% RNA. As CD8+CD4-CCR7+CD45RA+ cells, naive CD8 T cells were sorted. The chain couples TRBV4-3 to TRBJ2-5, with TRBD1 matching 7 bases. The TCR comes from a human donor in good health. Some libraries in this study had Jurkat cell RNA spiked in. Sequencing was carried out using naive CD8+ T cells from blood, with Jurkat cell RNA spiked in. Subset indicated: FACS-sorted CD8+CD4-CCR7+CD45RA+ naive T cells. This CDR3 reads CASSQEARGSETQCF. The CDR3 region has the DNA TGCGCCAGCAGCCAAGAGGCCAGGGGGTCGGAGACCCAGTGCTTC.